A selection of T cell receptor beta chains follows, all from one sample in a study of metastatic and nonmetastatic thyroid tumors. TCRdb reassembled clones from the PCR reads with MiXCR. The repertoire includes tens of thousands of clones, approximately 25% of them detected once, and roughly a fifth sits in the top ten. The material sequenced was blood. Every receptor here comes from a female donor with papillary thyroid cancer or a benign thyroid nodule (not recorded which). Some clones in this sample may be carry-over from other donors' samples. Both conserved end residues are part of each CDR3. The order of the fields is J gene, V gene, clone size, D gene, CDR3 DNA, CDR3 protein. D genes are given only for firm matches. The listing skips clone size in some rows; elsewhere it reads once, few, many or a size class.

TRBJ2-1 TRBV4-3 many TRBD2 TGCGCCAGCAGCCTATTGGCGGGAGGGGCCAATGAGCAGTTCTTC CASSLLAGGANEQFF
TRBJ1-6 TRBV28 medium-sized . TGTGCCAGCAGTTCCGTCGTTGAAATTTCACCCCTCCACTTT CASSSVVEISPLHF
TRBJ2-7 TRBV6-1 . . TGTGCCAGCAGCTCTTCCGGGCTAGTGGGGGAGCAGTACTTC CASSSSGLVGEQYF
TRBJ2-7 TRBV4-1 many . TGCGCCAGCAGCCAATTGGTAGCGGAACCCTACGAGCAGTACTTC CASSQLVAEPYEQYF
TRBJ2-3 TRBV20-1 many TRBD2 TGCAGTGCCCCGCGACTAGCAGAGGGTCATACGCAGTATTTT CSAPRLAEGHTQYF
TRBJ2-7 TRBV11-2 . . TGTGCCAGCAGCTTAGCGGATTACGAGCAGTACTTC CASSLADYEQYF
TRBJ1-2 TRBV13 . . TGTGCCAGCAGCTTCTTTGGGATCTGGGGTGGCTACACCTTC CASSFFGIWGGYTF
TRBJ1-2 TRBV6-4 many TRBD1 TGTGCCAGCAGGAGGACAGGGGGAGGTGGCTACACCTTC CASRRTGGGGYTF
TRBJ2-7 TRBV5-4 many . TGTGCCAGCAGCTTGTTCGCGGGGAGTGGTTACGAGCAGTACTTC CASSLFAGSGYEQYF
TRBJ2-7 TRBV7-2 many . TGTGCCAGCAGTGACAACTCCTACGAGCAGTACTTC CASSDNSYEQYF
TRBJ2-3 TRBV11-3 . . TGTGCCAGCAGCTCAGCCATCCAGTCTGCAGATACGCAGTATTTT CASSSAIQSADTQYF
TRBJ2-1 TRBV7-2 many TRBD2 TGTGCCAGCAGCTCGGGACTAGCGGGAGGGCCCGAGTTCTTC CASSSGLAGGPEFF
TRBJ1-1 TRBV6-1 few . TGTGCCAGCAGTGAAGCGCAAGGCTGGAGCACTGAAGCTTTCTTT CASSEAQGWSTEAFF
TRBJ1-1 TRBV5-1 . TRBD1 TGCGCCAGCAGCTTGGTTCAGGGGGTTTTGACTGAAGCTTTCTTT CASSLVQGVLTEAFF
TRBJ2-5 TRBV14 many . TGTGCCAGCAGCCAGCCCGGACAGCAAGAGACCCAGTACTTC CASSQPGQQETQYF
TRBJ1-1 TRBV6-6 many . TGTGCCAGCAGTTACAGATTCGGCAGGGAGGACACTGAAGCTTTCTTT CASSYRFGREDTEAFF
TRBJ2-1 TRBV4-1 many . TGCGCCAGCAGCCAAGGACCCGGCCTTAAGCAGTTCTTC CASSQGPGLKQFF
TRBJ2-1 TRBV19 . . TGTGCCAGTAGTTTTGGTCGGCTTAACTCTAATGAGCACTTCTTC CASSFGRLNSNEHFF
TRBJ2-7 TRBV2 few . TGTGCCAGCAGGGTCGACTCCTACGAGCAGTACTTC CASRVDSYEQYF
TRBJ2-2 TRBV20-1 medium-sized TRBD2 TGCAGTGCTAGCGGCGGGGGGCCGAGGACCGGGGAGCTGTTTTTT CSASGGGPRTGELFF
TRBJ2-7 TRBV6-5 . TRBD2 TGTGCCAGCAGTTACGGGACTAGCGTCTACGAGCAGTACTTC CASSYGTSVYEQYF
TRBJ2-1 TRBV20-1 . TRBD2 TGCAGCGCTGGGACTAGCGAAGCCCCGCAGTTCTTC CSAGTSEAPQFF
TRBJ1-5 TRBV27 many . TGTGCCAGCAGTTTATCCCGCAATCAGCCCCAGCATTTT CASSLSRNQPQHF
TRBJ2-7 TRBV11-3 . . TGTGCCAGCAGTGAGACAGCCTACGAGCAGTACTTC CASSETAYEQYF
TRBJ2-7 TRBV6-6 medium-sized TRBD1 TGTGCCAGCAGTTACTCTACGGCCCCGGGACAGTCTTTTTACGAGCAGTACTTC CASSYSTAPGQSFYEQYF
TRBJ2-3 TRBV19 medium-sized TRBD1 TGTGCCAGTAGTCTCGGACAGGGCACAGATACGCAGTATTTT CASSLGQGTDTQYF
TRBJ1-2 TRBV10-3 few TRBD1 TGTGCCATCAGTGAGTCGAAGACAGGGGGCGATAATGGCTACACCTTC CAISESKTGGDNGYTF
TRBJ2-2 TRBV3-1 . . TGTGCCAGCAGCCAAGGTCCCCTCCTCACCGGGGAGCTGTTTTTT CASSQGPLLTGELFF
TRBJ1-3 TRBV20-1 . TRBD1 TGCAGTGCTAGGGACAGGGTGTCTGGAAACACCATGTATTTT CSARDRVSGNTMYF
TRBJ2-5 TRBV15 many . TGTGCCACCAGCAGAGAGGTCAGGCGGACCCAGTACTTC CATSREVRRTQYF
TRBJ1-2 TRBV5-6 many TRBD1 TGTGCCAGCAGCCCTGGACAGGGGATGAACTATGGCTACACCTTC CASSPGQGMNYGYTF
TRBJ2-1 TRBV6-1 many TRBD1 TGTGCCAGCAGTTTGGACAGGAGCCAGTTCTTC CASSLDRSQFF